Sequencing of this TCR beta chain was carried out in a study of blood T cell repertoires in COVID-19. The CDR3 is 12 residues long. Germline assignment: CDR1 SQVTM and CDR2 ANQGSEA. Deletions cut 3 bases from V and 5 bases from J, with 8 bases between. The assay was immunoSEQ multiplex PCR, and TCRdb's table has in-frame clones only and misses some. The sample lists about 290,000 clones, 89% occurring once. The sequenced sample consisted of PBMCs or T cells enriched from blood (not recorded which). The rearrangement links TRBV29-1 to TRBJ2-1; D gene uncertain. The receptor was isolated from a woman in her forties who had recovered from COVID-19. CDR3 coding DNA: TGCAGCGTTGAGAGGCCAGACAATGAGCAGTTCTTC. Its translation is CSVERPDNEQFF.